Below are 6 T cell receptor beta chains sequenced from a single sample in a study of HIV-infected children after antiretroviral therapy interruption. The TCR library was built from RNA with a 3' RACE protocol and unique molecular identifiers. TCRdb independently ran MiXCR on the 3' RACE reads; one entry per CDR3 protein. Of about 46,000 distinct CDR3 sequences listed, around 4.5% were seen once; the top ten hold 0.7%. Treatment here: PENTA 11 planned treatment interruption arm or continuous ART arm. Here the sequenced sample was CD45RA+ CD4+ T cells from PBMCs, pooled from several time points, taken from a donor given antiretroviral therapy, either interrupted or continuous. Regarding subset: naive CD4+ CD45RA+ CD45RO- T cells. The receptor source for this set is a pool of human donors with HIV.

The chain links TRBV25-1 to TRBJ1-1; possibly TRBD1 for D (6 bases). Germline CDR1 reads MGHDK; CDR2 reads SYGVNS. The CDR3 sequence is 15 residues long. V was cut by 5 bases and J by 5 bases, with 18 bases left in between. CDR3 nucleotide sequence: TGTGCCAGCAGTCCCCCGGGGGGCGCGAGTACTGAAGCTTTCTTT. Amino acids: CASSPPGGASTEAFF.

This clonotype was detected ten times or more. The chain recombines TRBV5-6 with TRBJ2-1; 8 nucleotides line up with TRBD2. With V trimmed by 4 bases and J by 5 bases, 8 bases remained unmatched. The CDR3 is 15 amino acids. Germline CDR1 is SGHDT and CDR2 is YYEEEE. CDR3 DNA: TGTGCCAGCAGCCCCAACGGGGGGGCCAACAATGAGCAGTTCTTC. Its protein product is CASSPNGGANNEQFF.

This clonotype occurred many times. V and J are TRBV28 and TRBJ1-5; 9 bases line up with TRBD1. In germline, CDR1 is MDHEN, CDR2 SYDVKM. Trimming removed 6 bases from V and 9 bases from J; junction bases left unmatched: 6. This CDR3 contains 13 residues. CDR3 bases: TGTGCCAGCAGAACCCTGGACAGGGGGCCCCAGCATTTT. It specifies CASRTLDRGPQHF.

In its sample, this clonotype was seen many times. In this CDR3 the conserved last residue, phenylalanine or tryptophan, is missing, so a read error is likely. No DNA is shown, since the ends of the CDR3 on it are uncertain; the CDR3 is the one TCRdb lists. The chain carries TRBV12-3 or TRBV12-4 and TRBJ2-4; TRBD2 reflects the table's D call only, with no check against the DNA. Ends included, the CDR3 has 14 residues. The CDR3 region is CASSLRGTNRPPSY.

Many counts were recorded for this clonotype. The rearrangement uses TRBV6-6 and TRBJ2-7; D is perhaps TRBD1 (5 bases). V gave up 5 bases and J gave up 1 base, with 6 bases separating them. The CDR3 extends over 12 amino acids. Germline V gene lookup returns CDR1 MNHNY and CDR2 SVGAGI (reference sequence). As DNA, the CDR3 is TGTGCCAGCAGTACAGGTTCCTACGAGCAGTACTTC. Translated, it gives CASSTGSYEQYF.

In this sample, this clonotype turned up many times. The chain links TRBV12-5 to TRBJ2-3; tentatively, D is TRBD1 or TRBD2 (5 bases each). The CDR3 sequence is 17 residues long. Germline loops: CDR1 LGHNT, CDR2 FRNRAP. V shed 0 bases and J shed 5 bases, with 18 bases lying between them. This chain's CDR3 is CASGLVSIGAILDTQYF. CDR3 sequence (DNA): TGTGCTAGTGGTTTGGTATCAATCGGGGCGATTCTAGATACGCAGTATTTT.